The rows below give T cell receptor beta chains drawn from one sample of a study of cytomegalovirus exposure and HLA in healthy donors. Assay: immunoSEQ multiplex PCR; the TCRdb copy retains only in-frame clones and omits some. The sample totals tens of thousands of clones. The sequenced material came from PBMCs. These receptors all come from a female donor in good health and CMV-seronegative. The CDR3 runs from the conserved cysteine through the conserved F or W. A D gene is named only where the DNA matches it firmly.

v_gene	j_gene	d_gene	CDR3aa	CDR3nt
TRBV27	TRBJ1-4	NA	CASGPPPRPGEKLFF	TGTGCCAGCGGCCCCCCCCCGCGGCCCGGGGAAAAACTGTTTTTT
TRBV9	TRBJ2-5	TRBD2	CASSVALSEREGQETQYF	TGTGCCAGCAGCGTAGCGCTCTCTGAGCGGGAGGGCCAAGAGACCCAGTACTTC
TRBV5-1	TRBJ2-7	NA	CASVENNEQYF	TGCGCCAGCGTAGAGAATAACGAGCAGTACTTC
TRBV9	TRBJ2-3	NA	CASSVSRWTDTQYF	TGTGCCAGCAGCGTATCACGGTGGACAGATACGCAGTATTTT
TRBV6-1	TRBJ2-7	NA	CASSAPSYEQYF	TGTGCCAGCAGTGCTCCCTCTTACGAGCAGTACTTC
TRBV19	TRBJ2-2	TRBD1	CASSQRTGSNTGELFF	TGTGCCAGTAGTCAGAGGACAGGCTCGAACACCGGGGAGCTGTTTTTT
TRBV6-1	TRBJ2-7	TRBD1	CASSENWGTVYEQYF	TGTGCCAGCAGTGAAAATTGGGGGACAGTCTACGAGCAGTACTTC
TRBV30	TRBJ1-5	TRBD1	CAWSVQVDRGHSNQPQHF	TGTGCCTGGAGTGTACAAGTGGACAGGGGCCATAGCAATCAGCCCCAGCATTTT
TRBV18	TRBJ2-7	NA	CASSPSSTSYEQYF	TGTGCCAGCTCACCCTCATCCACTAGCTACGAGCAGTACTTC
TRBV29-1	TRBJ1-3	NA	CSVVSGGPTNTIYF	TGCAGCGTTGTAAGCGGGGGCCCGACCAACACCATATATTTT
TRBV6-1	TRBJ1-1	TRBD1	CASSVGQGSEAFF	TGTGCCAGCAGCGTGGGACAGGGCTCTGAAGCTTTCTTT
TRBV2	TRBJ1-2	TRBD1	CAGQGGQGGGSNYGYTF	TGTGCCGGACAGGGTGGACAGGGGGGGGGATCTAACTATGGCTACACCTTC
TRBV6-5	TRBJ2-7	NA	CASSSDSLSLAYEQYF	TGTGCCAGCAGTTCCGACTCCCTCTCCCTCGCCTACGAGCAGTACTTC
TRBV18	TRBJ1-1	NA	CASSPQTGNTEAFF	TGTGCCAGCTCACCACAGACAGGGAACACTGAAGCTTTCTTT
TRBV2	TRBJ1-1	TRBD1	CASSERTGGAVTEAFF	TGTGCCAGCAGTGAACGGACAGGGGGCGCCGTCACTGAAGCTTTCTTT
TRBV30	TRBJ2-1	TRBD2	CAWSETSGPYNEQFF	TGTGCCTGGAGTGAGACTAGCGGACCCTACAATGAGCAGTTCTTC
TRBV4-2	TRBJ1-3	NA	CASSPGGNTIYF	TGTGCCAGCAGCCCGGGGGGAAACACCATATATTTT
TRBV5-1	TRBJ2-5	TRBD2	CASSSTLAGETQYF	TGCGCCAGCAGCAGCACCCTAGCGGGAGAGACCCAGTACTTC
TRBV20-1	TRBJ2-1	NA	CSASRYNEQFF	TGCAGTGCTAGTCGGTACAATGAGCAGTTCTTC
TRBV4-3	TRBJ2-7	TRBD1	CASSQTGEPSYEQYF	TGCGCCAGCAGCCAAACAGGGGAGCCCTCCTACGAGCAGTACTTC
TRBV6-6	TRBJ2-3	NA	CASVYTDTQYF	TGTGCCAGCGTCTATACAGATACGCAGTATTTT
TRBV5-1	TRBJ2-3	NA	CASKDLDTDTQYF	TGCGCCAGCAAGGATCTAGACACAGATACGCAGTATTTT
TRBV19	TRBJ1-5	NA	CASSMKGIGNQPQHF	TGTGCCAGTAGTATGAAGGGGATCGGCAATCAGCCCCAGCATTTT
TRBV18	TRBJ1-1	NA	CASSPSSQAYTEAFF	TGTGCCAGCTCACCGTCGTCCCAGGCGTACACTGAAGCTTTCTTT
TRBV5-1	TRBJ2-7	NA	CASSQGGDTYEQYF	TGCGCCAGCAGTCAAGGGGGGGATACCTACGAGCAGTACTTC
TRBV12-5	TRBJ1-1	TRBD1	CASGSDRGEAFF	TGTGCTAGTGGTTCCGACAGGGGGGAAGCTTTCTTT
TRBV30	TRBJ1-5	NA	CAWSTGISNQPQHF	TGTGCCTGGAGTACAGGGATTAGCAATCAGCCCCAGCATTTT
TRBV6-6	TRBJ2-2	NA	CASSSALENTGELFF	TGTGCCAGCAGTTCCGCGCTAGAAAACACCGGGGAGCTGTTTTTT
TRBV5-1	TRBJ1-1	NA	CASSLGWGSLNTEAFF	TGCGCCAGCAGCTTGGGTTGGGGCAGTTTGAACACTGAAGCTTTCTTT
TRBV6-6	TRBJ1-6	NA	CASRTPGDNDSPLHF	TGTGCCAGCAGAACCCCCGGGGACAACGATTCACCCCTCCACTTT
TRBV6-4	TRBJ2-6	NA	CASSDGGVDGANVLTF	TGTGCCAGCAGTGACGGTGGTGTAGATGGGGCCAACGTCCTGACTTTC
TRBV4-3	TRBJ1-6	TRBD1	CASSQELTGQHSSPLHF	TGCGCCAGCAGCCAAGAACTTACGGGACAGCATAGCTCACCCCTCCACTTT
TRBV5-1	TRBJ2-5	TRBD2	CASSLRPSGGRETQYF	TGCGCCAGCAGCTTGAGGCCTAGCGGGGGCCGGGAGACCCAGTACTTC
TRBV30	TRBJ1-4	NA	CAGSTDSSSNEKLFF	TGTGCCGGGAGTACCGACAGTTCTTCTAATGAAAAACTGTTTTTT
TRBV6-5	TRBJ1-6	NA	CASGPGGLNSPLHF	TGTGCCAGCGGCCCTGGGGGCCTAAATTCACCCCTCCACTTT
TRBV7-2	TRBJ2-7	NA	CASSSQGYEQYF	TGTGCCAGCAGCTCACAGGGTTACGAGCAGTACTTC
TRBV18	TRBJ2-4	NA	CASSPGRNLAKNIQYF	TGTGCCAGCTCACCAGGCAGGAACCTAGCCAAAAACATTCAGTACTTC